Presented here are 20 T cell receptor beta chains from one specimen sequenced in a study of metastatic and nonmetastatic thyroid tumors. Thyroid surgery was performed in patients who had received no treatment beforehand. Via MiXCR, TCRdb re-called the PCR reads. This table holds more than 7,000 clones, approximately 30% found once. Sequences were obtained from adjacent normal tissue. These receptors all come from a female donor with papillary thyroid cancer or a benign thyroid nodule (not recorded which). Some clones in this sample may be carry-over from other donors' samples.

This clone occurred many times. Being one base from a much bigger clone, this may be a read error. The rearrangement uses TRBV5-6 and TRBJ2-7; D may be TRBD1 or TRBD2 (5 bases each). Looked up from germline, CDR1 is SGHDT and CDR2 is YYEEEE. Between the trimmed V and J ends, which lost 4 bases and 2 bases, there was a span of 10 bases. The CDR3 spans 13 residues. The CDR3 bases are TGTGCCAGCAGCCCGGGACGTCCCTACGAGCAGTACTTC. It yields the protein CASSPGRPYEQYF. Together with reference TRBV5-6 and TRBJ2-7, the CDR3 gives the full variable domain: DAGVTQSPTHLIKTRGQQVTLRCSPKSGHDTVSWYQQALGQGPQFIFQYYEEEERQRGNFPDRFSGHQFPNYSSELNVNALLLGDSALYLCASSPGRPYEQYFGPGTRLTVT.

The sample holds one count of this clone. V and J are TRBV7-3 and TRBJ2-7, with 11 bases that match TRBD1. V lost 5 bases, J lost 3 bases, and 3 bases stayed unmatched. The CDR3 totals 14 residues. From germline, CDR1 is SGHTA and CDR2 FQGTGA. The CDR3 DNA is TGTGCCAGCAGCAGGACAGGGGGCGGCTACGAGCAGTACTTC. Residues: CASSRTGGGYEQYF.

This clone was seen more than once but under ten times. The chain is built from TRBV6-2 or TRBV6-3 and TRBJ2-7; weak D call: TRBD2 (6 bases). This CDR3 comprises 12 residues. The germline V and J ends were trimmed by 5 bases and 6 bases, with 11 bases remaining between them. Germline V gene lookup returns CDR1 MNHEY and CDR2 SVGEGT. The CDR3 region is CASSKLAVEQYF. DNA of the CDR3: TGTGCCAGCAGTAAATTAGCGGTCGAGCAGTACTTC.

This clone was observed a handful of times. The chain has TRBV12-3 or TRBV12-4 and TRBJ2-1, with 7 nucleotides matching TRBD1. The CDR3 contains 15 residues. V dropped 3 bases and J dropped 7; count of bases not matched to a gene: 9. CDR3 coding DNA: TGTGCCAGCAGTTTTTACCCAGGGGGTAATAATGAGCAGTTCTTC. This translates into CASSFYPGGNNEQFF.

This clone has a count of ten or more. The V and J genes are TRBV2 and TRBJ2-3; D is unclear. Germline CDR1 is SNHLY and CDR2 is FYNNEI. Trimming pared 5 bases from V and 1 base from J, leaving 4 bases between. This CDR3 comprises 12 residues. The DNA of the CDR3 is TGTGCCAGCAGTAGCGGCACAGATACGCAGTATTTT. Translating gives CASSSGTDTQYF.

The chain employs TRBV6-2 or TRBV6-3 and TRBJ1-2, with 11 bases lining up with TRBD1. Per germline, CDR1 MNHEY and CDR2 SVGEGT. The CDR3 contains 15 residues. After removal of 2 bases from V and 8 bases from J, the junction contained 7 bases not matched to a gene. In DNA, the CDR3 is TGTGCCAGCAGTTACGCCGAGGACAGGGGGCTGGGCTACACCTTC. Translating gives CASSYAEDRGLGYTF.

The J gene is TRBJ1-2, the V gene TRBV13; possible D gene TRBD1, 6 bases. The CDR3 spans 15 residues. V was pared by 0 bases and J by 8 bases, with 16 bases between. Germline CDR1 PRHDT, CDR2 FYEKMQ (reference sequence). This CDR3 is CASSLGGAQSRGYTF. CDR3 in DNA: TGTGCCAGCAGCTTAGGGGGGGCACAATCGCGGGGCTACACCTTC.

By its share, this clone is medium-sized. The rearrangement links TRBV11-2 to TRBJ1-1; D is uncertain. V was shortened by 1 base and J by 1 base, with 13 bases between the two germline ends. This CDR3 has 16 residues. Germline V gene data show CDR1 as SGHAT and CDR2 as FQNNGV. The CDR3 DNA sequence: TGTGCCAGCAGCTTAGGCGGGATCGTCCGGAACACTGAAGCTTTCTTT. Translation gives CASSLGGIVRNTEAFF.

This clone is medium-sized (0.01 to 0.1%) in the sample. The chain carries TRBV6-5 and TRBJ2-6, with unresolved D. The germline CDR1 and CDR2 sequences are MNHEY and SVGAGI. Trimming cost V 0 bases and J 2 bases, with 5 bases left between them. The CDR3 is 15 residues long. For the CDR3, the DNA is TGTGCCAGCAGTTACTCGGGCGCTGGGGCCAACGTCCTGACTTTC. Protein product: CASSYSGAGANVLTF.

This clone is categorized as medium-sized. The J gene is TRBJ2-7, the V gene TRBV4-2, with D perhaps given as TRBD1 or TRBD2 (5 bases each). Trimming removed 0 bases at V and 3 bases at J, with 9 bases between. The CDR3 runs to 14 residues. The germline CDR1 and CDR2 sequences are LGHNA and YNFKEQ. In nucleotides, the CDR3 is TGTGCCAGCAGCCAAGATGGGGACCTCTACGAGCAGTACTTC. This sequence encodes CASSQDGDLYEQYF.

The chain couples TRBV30 to TRBJ2-7; D remains ambiguous. V dropped 2 bases and J dropped 6 bases, with 11 bases sitting between them. There are 12 residues in the CDR3. Germline CDR1 GTSNPN, CDR2 SVGIG (reference sequence). CDR3 loop: CAWSNGYREQYF. The CDR3 region has the DNA TGTGCCTGGAGTAACGGTTATCGCGAGCAGTACTTC.

The genes are TRBV15 and TRBJ2-7; D possibly corresponds to TRBD2 (5 bases). V shed 3 bases and J shed 7 bases, with 19 bases lying between them. Germline V gene sequence: CDR1 LNHNV, CDR2 YYDKDF (reference sequence). This CDR3 has 15 residues. The CDR3 spells CATSSGNTDSGEQYF. In nucleotides, the CDR3 is TGTGCCACCAGCAGCGGGAACACGGACTCTGGGGAGCAGTACTTC.

The J gene is TRBJ2-1, the V gene TRBV20-1; 8 nucleotides align to TRBD1. Germline V lookup: CDR1 DFQATT, CDR2 SNEGSKA (reference sequence). The CDR3 loop spans 15 amino acids. Trimming removed 6 bases from V and 7 bases from J; junction bases left unmatched: 14. The CDR3 DNA reads as TGCAGTGCCCTACCCTTGGGGGGACAGGAAAATGAGCAGTTCTTC. Its translation is CSALPLGGQENEQFF.

By share of the sample, this clone is medium-sized. This chain links TRBV20-1 with TRBJ1-5; 8 nucleotides align to TRBD1. V shed 6 bases and J 8 bases; nucleotides not matched to a gene: 15. Germline values: CDR1 DFQATT, CDR2 SNEGSKA (reference sequence). This CDR3 contains 15 residues. The CDR3 DNA reads as TGCAGTGCCGAAGAGTTGTCAGGGGGCGGTGAGCCCCAGCATTTT. Translated: CSAEELSGGGEPQHF.

The genes are TRBV12-3 or TRBV12-4 and TRBJ1-6, with D uncertain. The ends were cut back, 6 bases at V and 10 bases at J, with 16 bases in the middle. The CDR3 has 14 residues. The CDR3 spells CASSPGRNDSPLHF. DNA for the CDR3: TGTGCCAGCAGCCCCGGGAGAAACGACTCACCCCTCCACTTT.

This clone has only a few counts. The chain couples TRBV28 to TRBJ1-3; 7 nucleotides line up with TRBD1. The germline CDR1 and CDR2 sequences are MDHEN and SYDVKM. This CDR3 contains 15 residues. V shed 7 bases and J 0 bases; nucleotides not matched to a gene: 6. The CDR3 sequence: CASTETGYSGNTIYF. Here the CDR3 DNA reads TGTGCCAGCACCGAGACAGGGTACTCTGGAAACACCATATATTTT.

This sequence joins TRBV5-1 and TRBJ2-7; D perhaps matches TRBD2 (5 bases). Germline V gives CDR1 SGHRS, CDR2 YFSETQ. The CDR3 is 14 amino acids. The V end was cut by 4 bases, the J end by 3 bases, with 14 bases between. The DNA for the CDR3 is TGCGCCAGCAGCGCGGGTCAGGATGGCTACGAGCAGTACTTC. Translating gives CASSAGQDGYEQYF.

This clone is termed medium-sized (0.01 to 0.1%). The V and J genes are TRBV30 and TRBJ2-3; 14 nucleotides agree with TRBD2. Trimming removed 7 bases from V and 4 bases from J; junction bases left unmatched: 7. CDR3 size: 15 residues. CDR1 and CDR2 (germline): GTSNPN, SVGIG (reference sequence). In DNA form, the CDR3 reads TGTGCCTCCACGACTAGCGGGGGGGCCGCAGATACGCAGTATTTT. Its translation: CASTTSGGAADTQYF. The variable domain in full, completed from reference TRBV30 and TRBJ2-3, reads SQTIHQWPATLVQPVGSPLSLECTVEGTSNPNLYWYRQAAGRGLQLLFYSVGIGQISSEVPQNLSASRPQDRQFILSSKKLLLSDSGFYLCASTTSGGAADTQYFGPGTRLTVL.

The chain employs TRBV5-4 and TRBJ2-5; D perhaps matches TRBD1 (6 bases). The CDR3 is made up of 14 amino acids. V was cut by 4 bases and J by 3 bases, with 13 bases left in between. The germline V gene has CDR1 SGHNT and CDR2 YYREEE (reference sequence). The CDR3 sequence: CASSTHTGKETQYF. CDR3 coding DNA: TGTGCCAGCAGCACACACACAGGGAAAGAGACCCAGTACTTC.

This chain uses TRBV2 with TRBJ1-1, with 9 bases fitting TRBD1. This CDR3 region has 15 residues. V lost 6 bases to trimming and J lost 10 bases; unmatched junction nucleotides: 15. In germline, CDR1 is SNHLY, CDR2 FYNNEI. The CDR3 reads CASRDSPTGGGGAFF. The CDR3 bases are TGTGCCAGCAGAGACAGTCCCACAGGGGGCGGGGGAGCTTTCTTT.